This TCR beta chain was profiled in a study of technical replicates of blood from a few donors. The assay was immunoSEQ multiplex PCR, and TCRdb's table has in-frame clones only and misses some. The sample has about 48,000 clones; roughly 90% are singletons. Trimming cost V 1 base and J 10 bases, with 16 bases left between them. The CDR3 is 14 residues long. CDR1 and CDR2 from the germline V gene are LNHDA and SQIVND (reference sequence). This clone was seen only once. The chain recombines TRBV19 with TRBJ1-2; D possibly corresponds to TRBD1 (6 bases). The sequence was obtained from a human donor in good health. Some clones in this sample may be carry-over from other donors' samples. The sequenced material came from PBMCs. CDR3 residues: CASSIGSRGQAYTF. In DNA form, the CDR3 reads TGTGCCAGTAGTATAGGCTCACGGGGACAAGCCTACACCTTC.